A single sample is the source of the 30 T cell receptor beta chains below, sequenced in a study of blood T cell repertoires in COVID-19. The table came from immunoSEQ multiplex PCR; TCRdb's copy has only in-frame clones and leaves some out. This sample carries around 70,000 clones, around 88% of them seen once, and the ten largest clones take more than 10%. Sequencing was done on a sample of peripheral blood. The receptors were sampled from a human donor in a cohort sampled during active COVID-19.

This chain uses TRBV5-1 with TRBJ1-2; D is possibly TRBD1 (6 bases). The CDR3 length is 15 residues. In germline, CDR1 is SGHRS, CDR2 YFSETQ. Trimming cost V 4 bases and J 0 bases, with 13 bases left between them. The chain's CDR3 is CASSPAQGTNYGYTF. The CDR3 coding sequence is TGCGCCAGCAGCCCGGCACAGGGAACTAACTATGGCTACACCTTC.

The V and J genes are TRBV14 and TRBJ2-5; a weak D match, TRBD1 (5 bases). The CDR3 is made up of 15 amino acids. CDR1 and CDR2 (germline): SGHDN, FVKESK. V was pared by 4 bases and J by 5 bases, with 17 bases between. The CDR3 reads CASSPMDIFAETQYF. CDR3 nucleotides: TGTGCCAGCAGCCCCATGGACATCTTCGCGGAGACCCAGTACTTC.

The chain links TRBV5-1 to TRBJ2-7, with unresolved D. CDR1 and CDR2 from the germline V gene are SGHRS and YFSETQ. CDR3 length: 13 residues. The V gene lost 7 bases and the J gene lost 0 bases, with 11 bases spanning the gap. CDR3 residues: CASGPGSSYEQYF. The CDR3 bases are TGCGCCAGCGGCCCCGGGTCCTCCTACGAGCAGTACTTC.

This clone appeared a few times. This sequence joins TRBV6-5 and TRBJ2-2; D ambiguous. This CDR3 is 12 amino acids long. Deletions cut 11 bases from V and 1 base from J, with 8 bases between. From germline, CDR1 is MNHEY and CDR2 SVGAGI. For the CDR3, the DNA is TGTGCCGAGGCTTTGAACACCGGGGAGCTGTTTTTT. Protein: CAEALNTGELFF.

The chain employs TRBV15 and TRBJ2-1; 7 bases map to TRBD1. V gave up 0 bases and J gave up 14 bases; unmatched junction bases: 7. The germline V gene has CDR1 LNHNV and CDR2 YYDKDF (reference sequence). The length of the CDR3 is 13 residues. The DNA for the CDR3 is TGTGCCACCAGCAGAGAGAGGACAGGACAGGAGTTCTTC. It translates to CATSRERTGQEFF.

This clone was counted once. V gene TRBV14 combines with J gene TRBJ1-1; a weak D match, TRBD1 (5 bases). V was pared by 8 bases and J by 2 bases, with 18 bases between. In germline, CDR1 is SGHDN, CDR2 FVKESK. There are 15 residues in the CDR3. CDR3 in DNA: TGTGCCAGCGCGCGCGAAGGGGCCCTTAACACTGAAGCTTTCTTT. Its translation: CASAREGALNTEAFF.

The chain uses TRBV4-3 and TRBJ2-3; 7 bases match TRBD2. There are 15 residues in the CDR3. V lost 0 bases, J lost 5 bases, and 5 bases stayed unmatched. The germline V gene encodes CDR1 LGHNA and CDR2 YSLEER. The CDR3 here is CASSQDGASGDTQYF. DNA of the CDR3: TGCGCCAGCAGCCAAGATGGGGCTAGCGGAGATACGCAGTATTTT.

DNA of the CDR3: TGCGCCAGCAGCTTGGTAGGGGGGGCAAATGAGCAGTTCTTC. Residues: CASSLVGGANEQFF. The V call is TRBV5-1, the J call TRBJ2-1; a weak D match, TRBD2 (7 bases). V was shortened by 0 bases and J by 7 bases, with 11 bases between the two germline ends. CDR3 length equals 14 residues. Looked up from germline, CDR1 is SGHRS and CDR2 is YFSETQ. Combining the CDR3 with reference TRBV5-1 and TRBJ2-1 gives the whole variable domain KAGVTQTPRYLIKTRGQQVTLSCSPISGHRSVSWYQQTPGQGLQFLFEYFSETQRNKGNFPGRFSGRQFSNSRSEMNVSTLELGDSALYLCASSLVGGANEQFFGPGTRLTVL.

V gene TRBV25-1 combines with J gene TRBJ1-6; tentatively, D is TRBD1 (6 bases). Germline assignment: CDR1 MGHDK and CDR2 SYGVNS. The CDR3 extends over 14 amino acids. V shed 5 bases and J shed 4 bases, with 9 bases lying between them. The CDR3 DNA reads TGTGCCAGCAGTCCAGGGGAGTATAATTCACCCCTCCACTTT. Amino acids: CASSPGEYNSPLHF.

The chain uses TRBV18 and TRBJ1-2; 10 positions match TRBD1. Germline lookup yields CDR1 KGHSH and CDR2 LQKENI. The V gene end was trimmed by 0 bases and the J gene end by 5 bases; junction bases not matched to a gene: 3. The CDR3 is 15 amino acids. CDR3 residues: CASSPPDRGQYGYTF. CDR3 coding DNA: TGTGCCAGCTCACCACCCGACAGGGGGCAATATGGCTACACCTTC.

The gene calls are TRBV2 and TRBJ1-1; the D is unclear. The CDR3 has 13 residues. In germline, CDR1 is SNHLY, CDR2 FYNNEI. The V and J ends lost 4 bases and 3 bases respectively, with 9 bases between them. The CDR3 coding sequence is TGTGCCAGCAGTGCCAGGCTGGACACTGAAGCTTTCTTT. Its translation is CASSARLDTEAFF.

This chain uses TRBV4-1 with TRBJ1-1; possibly TRBD1 for D (6 bases). The germline gives CDR1 MGHRA, CDR2 YSYEKL. Trimming shortened V by 3 bases and J by 2 bases, and 13 bases separated the two germline ends. CDR3 length: 15 residues. The CDR3, as DNA: TGCGCCAGCAGCCACCAGGACAGAAGCAACACTGAAGCTTTCTTT. Translation gives CASSHQDRSNTEAFF.

This chain links TRBV5-1 with TRBJ2-2, with D possibly matching TRBD1 (7 bases). Germline loops: CDR1 SGHRS, CDR2 YFSETQ. V shed 2 bases and J shed 7 bases, with 18 bases lying between them. This CDR3 is built from 16 residues. CDR3 sequence: CASSFRQGGEDGELFF. In DNA form, the CDR3 reads TGCGCCAGCAGCTTTCGACAGGGCGGGGAGGACGGGGAGCTGTTTTTT. The full variable domain, completed using reference TRBV5-1 and TRBJ2-2, is KAGVTQTPRYLIKTRGQQVTLSCSPISGHRSVSWYQQTPGQGLQFLFEYFSETQRNKGNFPGRFSGRQFSNSRSEMNVSTLELGDSALYLCASSFRQGGEDGELFFGEGSRLTVL.

In nucleotides, the CDR3 is TGTGCCAGCAGCCAAAACAGGGGGGGGACTGAAGCTTTCTTT. Its translation: CASSQNRGGTEAFF. The rearrangement uses TRBV14 and TRBJ1-1; 8 bases fit TRBD1. V lost 2 bases to trimming and J lost 5 bases; unmatched junction nucleotides: 4. The CDR3 runs 14 residues. CDR1 is SGHDN and CDR2 is FVKESK in the germline V gene.

The chain combines TRBV7-2 with TRBJ1-1; 8 nucleotides agree with TRBD1. Trimming removed 3 bases from V and 5 bases from J; junction bases left unmatched: 5. Germline CDR1 reads SGHTA; CDR2 reads FQGNSA. This CDR3 has 14 amino acids. CDR3: CASSFGQGLTEAFF. CDR3 DNA: TGTGCCAGCAGCTTCGGACAGGGTTTAACTGAAGCTTTCTTT.

The CDR3 reads CASSLDLLQGGEKLFF. DNA for the CDR3: TGTGCCAGCAGCTTGGACTTGTTGCAGGGGGGTGAAAAACTGTTTTTT. This chain joins TRBV5-5 and TRBJ1-4; 7 nucleotides agree with TRBD1. This CDR3 spans 16 amino acids. Per the germline V gene, CDR1 is SGHKS and CDR2 is YYEKEE (reference sequence). With V trimmed by 0 bases and J by 7 bases, 9 bases remained unmatched.

This clone is judged medium-sized. The chain recombines TRBV5-6 with TRBJ2-2, with D unresolved. V was clipped by 1 base and J by 1 base, with 5 bases between them. This CDR3 has 14 amino acids. Germline V gene lookup returns CDR1 SGHDT and CDR2 YYEEEE. The DNA for the CDR3 is TGTGCCAGCAGCTTGACCAGGAACACCGGGGAGCTGTTTTTT. Its protein product is CASSLTRNTGELFF.

The chain joins TRBV11-2 to TRBJ2-5; maybe TRBD2 (6 bases). Trimming stripped 5 bases from V and 7 bases from J, with 17 bases between. Germline V gives CDR1 SGHAT, CDR2 FQNNGV. The CDR3 contains 14 residues. CDR3 residues: CASSPGLGRGTQYF. The CDR3 DNA follows: TGTGCCAGCAGCCCAGGTTTGGGGCGGGGGACCCAGTACTTC. Combining the CDR3 with reference TRBV11-2 and TRBJ2-5 gives the whole variable domain EAGVAQSPRYKIIEKRQSVAFWCNPISGHATLYWYQQILGQGPKLLIQFQNNGVVDDSQLPKDRFSAERLKGVDSTLKIQPAKLEDSAVYLCASSPGLGRGTQYFGPGTRLLVL.

This chain links TRBV5-1 with TRBJ2-2; 7 bases are a match to TRBD1. With 4 bases clipped from V and 2 bases from J, the junction kept 5 bases outside the gene matches. CDR3 size: 15 residues. Germline V gene sequence: CDR1 SGHRS, CDR2 YFSETQ. DNA for the CDR3: TGCGCCAGCAGCCACCGACAGGGCAACACCGGGGAGCTGTTTTTT. Translated, it gives CASSHRQGNTGELFF.

This chain links TRBV5-6 with TRBJ1-4, with D tentatively TRBD1 (6 bases). The CDR3 sequence is 14 residues long. Per the germline V gene, CDR1 is SGHDT and CDR2 is YYEEEE. V lost 2 bases, J lost 8 bases, and 13 bases lay in between. The CDR3 DNA follows: TGTGCCAGCAGCTTTCAGGGGTTAGGGGAAAAACTGTTTTTT. It is translated as CASSFQGLGEKLFF.

The chain uses TRBV19 and TRBJ2-3, with D possibly being TRBD1 (5 bases). Germline values: CDR1 LNHDA, CDR2 SQIVND (reference sequence). The CDR3 loop spans 15 amino acids. V was shortened by 3 bases and J by 2 bases, with 12 bases between the two germline ends. For the CDR3, the DNA is TGTGCCAGTAGTATTAGCAGGGCAAACACAGATACGCAGTATTTT. This translates into CASSISRANTDTQYF.

A note on this clone: Sequence at one end of the junction differs from germline and may be a read error. The V gene is TRBV6-1, the J gene TRBJ2-7; D is possibly TRBD2 (7 bases). The CDR3 is made up of 14 amino acids. Germline CDR1 MNHNS, CDR2 SASEGT. Written as DNA, the CDR3 is TGTGCCAGCAGAGAAGGGGGGGTAGGCGACGAGCAGTACTTC. Encoded protein: CASREGGVGDEQYF.

The V gene is TRBV9, the J gene TRBJ2-1; the match to TRBD2 covers 8 bases. The germline V gene encodes CDR1 SGDLS and CDR2 YYNGEE. The CDR3 is 14 residues long. The ends lost 3 bases at V and 9 bases at J; junction bases unmatched: 8. CDR3 in DNA: TGTGCCAGCAGCGCTCAAGCGGGGGTCGGTGAGCAGTTCTTC. Translating it yields CASSAQAGVGEQFF.

The rearrangement links TRBV19 to TRBJ1-3; a weak D match, TRBD1 (6 bases). The CDR3 extends over 15 amino acids. Germline CDR1 reads LNHDA; CDR2 reads SQIVND (reference sequence). V lost 6 bases and J lost 2, with 14 bases in between. CDR3 sequence (DNA): TGTGCCAGTAGCACAACAAGGACAGCTGGAAACACCATATATTTT. This sequence encodes CASSTTRTAGNTIYF.

The chain combines TRBV19 with TRBJ1-3; 9 nucleotides match TRBD1. CDR3 length: 17 residues. The junction had 6 bases not matched to a gene; V was cut back by 3 bases and J by 0 bases. Germline CDR1 is LNHDA and CDR2 is SQIVND (reference sequence). CDR3 amino acids: CASSMGQGAPSGNTIYF. The CDR3 nucleotides read TGTGCCAGTAGTATGGGACAGGGAGCTCCCTCTGGAAACACCATATATTTT.

The V call is TRBV7-2, the J call TRBJ2-3, with 8 bases matching TRBD2. Germline trimming cut 5 bases from V and 8 bases from J; bases unmatched to any gene: 9. The CDR3 length is 14 residues. Germline loops: CDR1 SGHTA, CDR2 FQGNSA. CDR3: CASSPGLAAGTQYF. DNA for the CDR3: TGTGCCAGCAGCCCCGGACTAGCAGCAGGTACGCAGTATTTT.

The chain joins TRBV5-8 to TRBJ1-3, with unresolved D. The CDR3 consists of 15 residues. V lost 1 base to trimming and J lost 1 base, with 9 bases between them. Germline lookup yields CDR1 SGHTS and CDR2 YDEGEE. Here the CDR3 DNA reads TGTGCCAGCAGCTTGAATCGGGGTTCTGGAAACACCATATATTTT. Protein product: CASSLNRGSGNTIYF.

This sequence joins TRBV5-1 and TRBJ2-5; 9 bases are shared with TRBD1. J lost 5 bases, V lost 3 bases, and 8 bases had no gene match. The CDR3 loop spans 15 amino acids. Germline V gives CDR1 SGHRS, CDR2 YFSETQ. CDR3 loop: CASSSLGTGRETQYF. The DNA of the CDR3 is TGCGCCAGCAGCTCCCTCGGGACAGGGCGGGAGACCCAGTACTTC.

This rearrangement joins TRBV24-1 to TRBJ1-2, with 9 bases identical to TRBD1. The CDR3 has 15 residues. Germline-derived CDR1 and CDR2 are KGHDR and SFDVKD. Trimming at V came to 8 bases and at J to 3 bases, leaving 9 bases not matched to a gene. The CDR3, as DNA: TGTGCCACCACCGCGGGGACAGGGAATCACTATGGCTACACCTTC. Amino acid sequence: CATTAGTGNHYGYTF.

J is TRBJ2-1 and V is TRBV4-1; D remains unclear. V was pared by 4 bases and J by 10 bases, with 11 bases between. Germline assignment: CDR1 MGHRA and CDR2 YSYEKL. This CDR3 spans 12 amino acids. The CDR3 protein is CASSPLGSEQFF. The CDR3 DNA is TGCGCCAGCAGCCCCTTGGGTAGCGAGCAGTTCTTC.